The 7 T cell receptor beta chains given below trace back to one sample, sequenced in a study of shared T cell receptors in the human thymus. Here immunoSEQ multiplex PCR was the method, and the copy in TCRdb shows in-frame clones only, minus some. The sample consists of 500,000 to 750,000 clones, roughly 90% of them appearing once. This sample also appeared in a second study, on human thymus T cells.

Sequenced input: thymocytes. The receptor source for this set is a boy under two years old with a congenital heart defect.

DNA for the CDR3: TGTGCCAGCAGCTTAGTCTCTAGGTCTGAGCAGTACTTC. Its protein is CASSLVSRSEQYF. The gene calls are TRBV11-2 and TRBJ2-7; no clear D gene. V dropped 1 base and J dropped 7 bases, with 11 bases sitting between them. Germline loops: CDR1 SGHAT, CDR2 FQNNGV. CDR3 length equals 13 residues.

This sequence joins TRBV6-6 and TRBJ2-1; TRBD2 matches 12 bases. The junction had 10 bases not matched to a gene; V was cut back by 6 bases and J by 7 bases. The CDR3 extends over 16 amino acids. The germline V gene encodes CDR1 MNHNY and CDR2 SVGAGI (reference sequence). The DNA for the CDR3 is TGTGCCAGCAGACGCCTAGCGGGAGGGTTAGGGAATGAGCAGTTCTTC. Amino acid sequence: CASRRLAGGLGNEQFF.

The chain has TRBV13 and TRBJ2-3, with 11 bases lining up with TRBD2. The V gene end was trimmed by 4 bases and the J gene end by 5 bases; junction bases not matched to a gene: 8. Germline V lookup: CDR1 PRHDT, CDR2 FYEKMQ (reference sequence). This CDR3 comprises 16 residues. The CDR3 sequence is CASSSEAGLAEDTQYF. The CDR3 coding sequence is TGTGCCAGCAGCTCCGAGGCGGGACTAGCGGAAGATACGCAGTATTTT.

The chain uses TRBV27 and TRBJ2-2, with 8 bases identical to TRBD1. Looked up from germline, CDR1 is MNHEY and CDR2 is SMNVEV (reference sequence). The V and J ends lost 10 bases and 7 bases, in that order; junction bases with no gene match: 11. The CDR3 has 14 amino acids. CDR3 sequence reads: CATRKTGESGELFF. Here the CDR3 DNA reads TGTGCCACCAGAAAGACAGGGGAAAGCGGGGAGCTGTTTTTT.

This chain connects TRBV12-2 to TRBJ2-2; the DNA was not compared with TRBD2, the D call given in the table. TRBV12-2 is a pseudogene segment. The CDR3 totals 18 residues. This chain's CDR3 is CASRLQLAGKRCTGELFF. The CDR3 region has the DNA TGTGCAAGTCGCTTACAGCTAGCGGGAAAGCGGTGCACCGGGGAGCTGTTTTTT.

This chain uses TRBV15 with TRBJ1-5; TRBD1 aligns across 7 bases. The V gene's germline CDR1 is LNHNV and CDR2 YYDKDF (reference sequence). The CDR3 length is 15 residues. The V segment lost 5 bases and the J segment 3 bases; nucleotides outside the gene matches: 7. CDR3 sequence: CATSLTGAHNQPQHF. CDR3 bases: TGTGCCACCAGCCTCACAGGGGCCCACAATCAGCCCCAGCATTTT.

This chain uses TRBV4-3 with TRBJ2-7; weak D call: TRBD2 (6 bases). The CDR3 contains 22 residues. Germline CDR1 is LGHNA and CDR2 is YSLEER. Between the trimmed V and J ends, which lost 0 bases and 0 bases, there was a span of 30 bases. CDR3 protein: CASSQEDYREGGAPPVSYEQYF. For the CDR3, the DNA is TGCGCCAGCAGCCAAGAAGACTACCGGGAAGGAGGGGCCCCTCCCGTCTCCTACGAGCAGTACTTC.